These T cell receptor beta chains were read from a single sample in a study of shared clonotypes between healthy human individuals. This table comes from immunoSEQ multiplex PCR, and its TCRdb copy is limited to in-frame clones, with some not included. This table has hundreds of thousands of clones, about 92% appearing once. Sample: naive CD8+ T cells sorted from blood. Receptor source: a man under 40 in good health. CDR3s include the opening cysteine and the closing phenylalanine or tryptophan. Each record gives: clone size, D gene, J gene, V gene, CDR3 protein, CDR3 DNA. The D gene is left open where the match is weak. Some rows mark clone size as missing; the rest say once, few, many or name a class of expanded clone.

NA NA TRBJ2-3 TRBV5-1 CASRDTGYDTDTQYF TGCGCCAGCAGGGATACAGGGTATGATACAGATACGCAGTATTTT
NA NA TRBJ2-2 TRBV11-3 CASSPPESPGELFF TGTGCCAGCAGCCCCCCCGAGAGCCCCGGGGAGCTGTTTTTT
NA NA TRBJ2-7 TRBV7-9 CASSGGSYEQYF TGTGCCAGCAGCGGGGGGTCCTACGAGCAGTACTTC
NA TRBD1 TRBJ1-4 TRBV20-1 CGQDFNEKLFF TGCGGACAGGACTTTAATGAAAAACTGTTTTTT
few TRBD1 TRBJ2-1 TRBV28 CASSRYRGQYNEQFF TGTGCCAGCAGTCGATACAGGGGGCAGTATAATGAGCAGTTCTTC
NA NA TRBJ2-3 TRBV4-1 CASSQDLEKGLDTQYF TGCGCCAGCAGCCAAGACCTCGAGAAAGGGTTAGATACGCAGTATTTT
NA TRBD2 TRBJ2-7 TRBV10-3 CATGRGGYEQYF TGTGCCACCGGGAGGGGCGGGTACGAGCAGTACTTC
NA TRBD2 TRBJ2-5 TRBV9 CASSVGLADQETQYF TGTGCCAGCAGCGTAGGACTAGCGGACCAAGAGACCCAGTACTTC
NA TRBD1 TRBJ2-1 TRBV19 CASSIIPTGVGYNEQFF TGTGCCAGTAGTATCATACCTACAGGGGTAGGGTACAATGAGCAGTTCTTC
NA NA TRBJ1-3 TRBV6-5 CASSLDGNTIYF TGTGCCAGCAGTTTGGATGGAAACACCATATATTTT
NA NA TRBJ1-1 TRBV25-1 CASGGESEAFF TGTGCCAGCGGAGGGGAGTCTGAAGCTTTCTTT
NA TRBD1 TRBJ1-1 TRBV25-1 CASSERSWTGETEAFF TGTGCCAGCAGTGAACGGTCGTGGACAGGGGAAACTGAAGCTTTCTTT
NA TRBD1 TRBJ2-3 TRBV9 CASSINRQGGTDTQYF TGTGCCAGCAGCATAAACAGACAGGGGGGCACAGATACGCAGTATTTT
NA NA TRBJ2-7 TRBV28 CASSFPKRDNHHREQYF TGTGCCAGCAGTTTCCCGAAACGGGACAACCACCATCGGGAGCAGTACTTC
few NA TRBJ2-7 TRBV27 CASSWGGLPSYEQYF TGTGCCAGCAGTTGGGGGGGGCTCCCTTCCTACGAGCAGTACTTC
NA TRBD1 TRBJ1-1 TRBV11-2 CASSLRGGGLMNTEAFF TGTGCCAGCAGCTTACGAGGGGGCGGGTTGATGAACACTGAAGCTTTCTTT
NA NA TRBJ1-1 TRBV5-1 CASSLAGGFTTEAFF TGCGCCAGCAGCTTGGCCGGGGGATTTACCACTGAAGCTTTCTTT
NA NA TRBJ2-1 TRBV7-6 CASSLDGTYYNEQFF TGTGCCAGCAGCTTAGACGGGACCTACTACAATGAGCAGTTCTTC
once NA TRBJ2-6 TRBV7-9 CASSLGPPEQSTGANVLTF TGTGCCAGCAGCTTAGGGCCCCCGGAACAGTCAACTGGGGCCAACGTCCTGACTTTC
NA NA TRBJ2-3 TRBV28 CASSLSRGLLTDTQYF TGTGCCAGCAGTTTGAGTCGGGGGTTGCTCACAGATACGCAGTATTTT
once NA TRBJ2-7 TRBV19 CASSIDPDGIYEQYF TGTGCCAGTAGTATAGATCCTGACGGCATCTACGAGCAGTACTTC
few NA TRBJ2-1 TRBV7-9 CASSLGFNEQFF TGTGCCAGCAGCTTAGGATTTAATGAGCAGTTCTTC
NA TRBD2 TRBJ2-1 TRBV5-5 CASSLVGLAGYNEQFF TGTGCCAGCAGCTTGGTGGGACTAGCGGGGTACAATGAGCAGTTCTTC
NA NA TRBJ1-1 TRBV7-9 CASVQNGNTEAFF TGTGCCAGCGTACAGAACGGGAACACTGAAGCTTTCTTT
NA TRBD2 TRBJ2-7 TRBV9 CASSGGSSGSYEQYF TGTGCCAGCAGCGGGGGTTCTAGCGGGAGCTACGAGCAGTACTTC
NA TRBD2 TRBJ2-7 TRBV6-5 CASSYGSGSSYEQYF TGTGCCAGCAGTTACGGGAGCGGGAGTTCCTACGAGCAGTACTTC
NA NA TRBJ1-1 TRBV29-1 CSVAVNTEAFF TGCAGCGTTGCAGTGAACACTGAAGCTTTCTTT
NA NA TRBJ1-1 TRBV5-1 CASSLTATMNTEAFF TGCGCCAGCAGCTTGACAGCCACCATGAACACTGAAGCTTTCTTT
NA NA TRBJ2-5 TRBV7-2 CASSLFWRVQETQYF TGTGCCAGCAGCTTATTTTGGAGGGTGCAAGAGACCCAGTACTTC
NA TRBD1 TRBJ1-2 TRBV2 CASSESGQGGVNGYTF TGTGCCAGCAGTGAATCTGGACAGGGAGGGGTCAATGGCTACACCTTC
NA TRBD1 TRBJ1-2 TRBV29-1 CSVGGQDYGYTF TGCAGCGTAGGGGGACAGGATTATGGCTACACCTTC
NA TRBD1 TRBJ2-3 TRBV11-2 CASSETPGTGLDTQYF TGTGCCAGCAGCGAAACCCCCGGGACAGGGTTAGATACGCAGTATTTT